This T cell receptor beta chain was documented in a study of graft-versus-host responses after intestinal transplantation. CDR3 length: 13 residues. With 3 bases removed from V and 6 bases from J, the gap between germline ends came to 12 bases. CDR1 LNHDA and CDR2 SQIVND come from the germline V gene (reference sequence). Comments on this clone: Antigen: not known.

Findings and caveats of the study: GvH clones were identified in recipient marrow, with some first appearing in ileum or blood. Association was observed between peak circulating GvH clone levels and early post-transplant HvG declines.

Libraries were prepared by immunoSEQ multiplex PCR; TCRdb keeps only in-frame clonotypes and omits some of them. Here the sample spans 20,000 to 25,000 clones, more than 75% being singletons. The chain joins TRBV19 to TRBJ2-7, with D perhaps TRBD2 (5 bases). This TCR derives from a human donor who was the organ donor for an intestinal transplant. The source was unstimulated CD8+ T cells sorted from spleen or lymph node cells, collected before transplant. CDR3 DNA: TGTGCCAGTAGTATGCGTCGAGGGATCGAGCAGTACTTC. This sequence encodes CASSMRRGIEQYF.